This T cell receptor (beta chain) was identified in a study of shared clonotypes between healthy human individuals. As regards this clone: Antigen unknown. Other DNA sequences in this sample translate to the same CDR3.

Study outcomes and limitations: Rarefaction indicated that sorted-subset sequencing remained incomplete although depth was large. Sampling covered blood only; tissue repertoires likely differ.

The germline V gene has CDR1 SGDLS and CDR2 YYNGEE. Trimming stripped 0 bases from V and 3 bases from J, with 4 bases between. The CDR3 loop spans 13 amino acids. Sequencing used immunoSEQ multiplex PCR; TCRdb keeps in-frame clones, though not all of them. The sample comprises approximately 1.5 million clones, just under 99% of which are singletons, and 0.36% rests with the top ten. Input material: naive CD4+ T cells sorted from blood. Subset denoted: CD45RA+ positively selected. This sequence originates from a man younger than 45 in good health. The chain joins TRBV9 to TRBJ1-5; D unresolved. CDR3 residues: CASSVGVNQPQHF. The CDR3 DNA sequence: TGTGCCAGCAGCGTAGGAGTCAATCAGCCCCAGCATTTT.